This T cell receptor (beta chain) was sequenced during a study of cytomegalovirus exposure and HLA in healthy donors. This clone has just a few counts. Its specificity is not known. PCR amplification relied on 60 Vbeta primers (plus 13 Jbeta primers). Only in-frame clones appear in the TCRdb table, and some are missing; sequencing was by immunoSEQ multiplex PCR. The sample includes around 110,000 clones, around 62% of them seen just once. Germline values: CDR1 LNHNV, CDR2 YYDKDF (reference sequence). Trimming at V came to 2 bases and at J to 2 bases, leaving 9 bases not matched to a gene. The CDR3 consists of 16 residues. Study-wide points: Specificity of a few CMV-associated chains for CMV antigens was verified in vitro.

The sequencing sample was made of PBMCs. The TCR comes from a middle-aged woman in good health and CMV-seropositive. This chain links TRBV15 with TRBJ2-7, with TRBD1 matching over 7 bases. CDR3 residues: CATSRTSGTVAYEQYF. In DNA, the CDR3 is TGTGCCACCAGCAGAACCTCCGGGACAGTCGCCTACGAGCAGTACTTC.